Shown below are 20 T cell receptor beta chains from a single sample sequenced in a study of blood T cell repertoires in COVID-19. The assay was immunoSEQ multiplex PCR, and TCRdb's table has in-frame clones only and misses some. Here the sample spans about 250,000 clones, about 93% being singletons. Material: PBMCs or T cells enriched from blood (not recorded which). These receptors were taken from a woman aged 18-29 years who had recovered from COVID-19.

The V call is TRBV3-1 (or the pseudogene TRBV3-2), the J call TRBJ1-3, with 8 bases matching TRBD1. The germline CDR1 and CDR2 sequences are LGHDT and YNNKEL (reference sequence). V shed 0 bases, J shed 0 bases, and the junction held 4 bases outside the gene matches. The CDR3 loop spans 17 amino acids. CDR3 DNA: TGTGCCAGCAGCCAAGATCCCGGGACAGGCTCTGGAAACACCATATATTTT. This sequence encodes CASSQDPGTGSGNTIYF.

This chain uses TRBV4-2 with TRBJ1-2; D remains unclear. This CDR3 region has 16 residues. Trimming removed 0 bases at V and 2 bases at J, with 13 bases between. Per germline, CDR1 LGHNA and CDR2 YNFKEQ. CDR3 residues: CASSQDRELINYGYTF. CDR3 coding DNA: TGTGCCAGCAGCCAAGACCGGGAGCTGATCAACTATGGCTACACCTTC.

The chain is built from TRBV3-1 (or the pseudogene TRBV3-2) and TRBJ1-2; 8 bases map to TRBD1. This CDR3 is built from 15 residues. Per the germline V gene, CDR1 is LGHDT and CDR2 is YNNKEL (reference sequence). Germline trimming cut 4 bases from V and 4 bases from J; bases unmatched to any gene: 8. The CDR3 sequence: CASSLSDREIYGYTF. CDR3 bases: TGTGCCAGCAGCCTATCGGACAGGGAAATCTATGGCTACACCTTC.

The chain carries TRBV7-2 and TRBJ1-2, with D perhaps matching TRBD1 (6 bases). V was pared by 4 bases and J by 4 bases, with 22 bases between. The germline V gene has CDR1 SGHTA and CDR2 FQGNSA. The length of the CDR3 is 17 residues. The CDR3 DNA follows: TGTGCCAGCAGCTCATCCCGGGGGGACATCAACCTCTATGGCTACACCTTC. As protein: CASSSSRGDINLYGYTF. Full variable domain (missing parts from reference TRBV7-2 and TRBJ1-2): GAGVSQSPSNKVTEKGKDVELRCDPISGHTALYWYRQSLGQGLEFLIYFQGNSAPDKSGLPSDRFSAERTGGSVSTLTIQRTQQEDSAVYLCASSSSRGDINLYGYTFGSGTRLTVV.

This clone was picked up one time. The chain links TRBV4-3 to TRBJ2-3; D is possibly TRBD2 (6 bases). The germline V and J ends were trimmed by 5 bases and 5 bases, with 14 bases remaining between them. The CDR3 totals 14 residues. CDR1 LGHNA and CDR2 YSLEER come from the germline V gene. The CDR3, as DNA: TGCGCCAGCAGCTATGGAGGGCAAGGAGATACGCAGTATTTT. Protein: CASSYGGQGDTQYF.

The V and J genes are TRBV27 and TRBJ1-3; D is perhaps TRBD1 (6 bases). This CDR3 contains 14 residues. The germline V gene encodes CDR1 MNHEY and CDR2 SMNVEV (reference sequence). Deletions cut 6 bases from V and 4 bases from J, with 13 bases between. The CDR3 sequence: CASRTGGGGNTIYF. The CDR3 nucleotides are TGTGCCAGCAGGACAGGCGGCGGCGGAAACACCATATATTTT.

The chain is built from TRBV29-1 and TRBJ1-1; tentatively, D is TRBD1 (6 bases). The CDR3 runs to 22 residues. Germline-derived CDR1 and CDR2 are SQVTM and ANQGSEA. V lost 6 bases and J 4 bases, leaving 42 bases between the germline ends. CDR3 region: CSVLPLMIQGSKQGRGGTEAFF. The CDR3 DNA follows: TGCAGCGTCCTGCCATTGATGATACAAGGGTCAAAACAGGGTCGGGGGGGCACTGAAGCTTTCTTT.

This clone appeared once. The gene calls are TRBV12-3 or TRBV12-4 and TRBJ1-2, with D possibly TRBD1 on 6 matching bases. CDR3 length equals 12 residues. Trimming cost V 7 bases and J 4 bases, with 10 bases left between them. The CDR3 here is CASTKGVYGYTF. The CDR3 DNA reads TGTGCCAGCACTAAGGGGGTCTATGGCTACACCTTC.

This clone was counted once. This chain links TRBV24-1 with TRBJ2-1; TRBD1 might be the D (6 bases). The germline gives CDR1 KGHDR, CDR2 SFDVKD. The CDR3 is 13 amino acids. Trimming left V 3 bases short and J 12 bases short, with 14 bases between. The CDR3 protein is CATSDRPTGWQFF. CDR3 nucleotides: TGTGCCACCAGTGATCGCCCGACAGGATGGCAGTTCTTC.

CDR3 DNA: TGTGCCAGCAGCGCAAGGCTAGCGGGGGTTAAACAAGAGACCCAGTACTTC. This gives the protein CASSARLAGVKQETQYF. J is TRBJ2-5 and V is TRBV5-8; 10 bases line up with TRBD2. V lost 4 bases and J lost 2; bases outside the gene matches: 11. The CDR3 has 17 residues. Germline values: CDR1 SGHTS, CDR2 YDEGEE.

The gene calls are TRBV5-1 and TRBJ1-1; 7 bases fit TRBD1. This CDR3 has 16 residues. V shed 4 bases, J shed 0 bases, and the junction held 9 bases outside the gene matches. Germline assignment: CDR1 SGHRS and CDR2 YFSETQ. The CDR3 protein is CASSPGQANMNTEAFF. CDR3 DNA sequence: TGCGCCAGCAGCCCCGGACAGGCAAATATGAACACTGAAGCTTTCTTT.

The J gene is TRBJ1-6, the V gene TRBV11-3; tentative D call: TRBD1 (5 bases). CDR3 size: 15 residues. The germline CDR1 and CDR2 sequences are SGHNT and YENEEA. Trimming shortened V by 1 base and J by 5 bases, and 9 bases separated the two germline ends. CDR3 region: CASSLAQGHNSPLHF. The CDR3, as DNA: TGTGCCAGCAGCTTAGCCCAGGGTCATAATTCACCCCTCCACTTT.

The chain has TRBV24-1 and TRBJ1-2; maybe TRBD1 (6 bases). This CDR3 is 13 amino acids long. Trimming pared 6 bases from V and 4 bases from J, leaving 11 bases between. Germline V lookup: CDR1 KGHDR, CDR2 SFDVKD. CDR3 amino acids: CATSSDRSYGYTF. CDR3 sequence (DNA): TGTGCCACCAGTTCCGACAGGAGCTATGGCTACACCTTC.

This rearrangement joins TRBV6-1 to TRBJ2-7, with a weak D call TRBD1 (6 bases). V dropped 3 bases and J dropped 6 bases, with 12 bases sitting between them. The germline gives CDR1 MNHNS, CDR2 SASEGT. CDR3 size: 13 residues. CDR3 amino acids: CASSEARGTEQYF. CDR3 in DNA: TGTGCCAGCAGTGAGGCCAGGGGAACCGAGCAGTACTTC.

In nucleotides, the CDR3 is TGCGCCAGCAGCCAAGATCACCAGGGGGCGAGTGGCTACACCTTC. Protein sequence: CASSQDHQGASGYTF. The chain joins TRBV4-1 to TRBJ1-2; 8 bases fit TRBD1. There are 15 residues in the CDR3. Losses at the gene ends were 0 bases for V and 7 bases for J; bases not matched to a gene: 7. Germline V CDR1 and CDR2: MGHRA, YSYEKL.

The J gene is TRBJ1-1, the V gene TRBV2, with 8 nucleotides matching TRBD1. The germline CDR1 and CDR2 sequences are SNHLY and FYNNEI. V dropped 5 bases and J dropped 0; count of bases not matched to a gene: 5. The CDR3 has 15 amino acids. Here the CDR3 reads CASSRTGPMNTEAFF. The DNA for the CDR3 is TGTGCCAGCAGTAGGACAGGGCCCATGAACACTGAAGCTTTCTTT.

The chain joins TRBV3-1 (or the pseudogene TRBV3-2) to TRBJ2-5; 7 nucleotides match TRBD1. V lost 1 base, J lost 14 bases, and 10 bases stayed unmatched. Germline CDR1 LGHDT, CDR2 YNNKEL (reference sequence). The CDR3 consists of 13 residues. The CDR3 nucleotides are TGTGCCAGCAGCCAAGGACAGGGATGGTCCGACTACTTC. Translating gives CASSQGQGWSDYF.

The CDR3 is CASSRQGAAGELFF. CDR3 in DNA: TGTGCCAGCAGCAGACAGGGAGCGGCCGGGGAGCTGTTTTTT. The chain employs TRBV7-9 and TRBJ2-2; TRBD1 agrees at 7 bases. Germline assignment: CDR1 SEHNR and CDR2 FQNEAQ (reference sequence). The CDR3 is made up of 14 amino acids. The V gene end was trimmed by 5 bases and the J gene end by 6 bases; junction bases not matched to a gene: 6.

The genes are TRBV27 and TRBJ2-1, with no clear D. The V end lost 5 bases, the J end lost 6 bases, and 11 bases lay between the germline ends. The CDR3 has 13 residues. The germline CDR1 and CDR2 sequences are MNHEY and SMNVEV (reference sequence). DNA of the CDR3: TGTGCCAGCAGTCCCCCTCCCGGCAATGAGCAGTTCTTC. This codes for CASSPPPGNEQFF.

V gene TRBV4-1 combines with J gene TRBJ1-2, with unresolved D. This CDR3 is 15 amino acids long. Trimming left V 6 bases short and J 1 base short, with 15 bases between. Per the germline V gene, CDR1 is MGHRA and CDR2 is YSYEKL. CDR3 amino acids: CASRGGPTYNYGYTF. Written as DNA, the CDR3 is TGCGCCAGCAGGGGTGGGCCAACCTATAACTATGGCTACACCTTC.